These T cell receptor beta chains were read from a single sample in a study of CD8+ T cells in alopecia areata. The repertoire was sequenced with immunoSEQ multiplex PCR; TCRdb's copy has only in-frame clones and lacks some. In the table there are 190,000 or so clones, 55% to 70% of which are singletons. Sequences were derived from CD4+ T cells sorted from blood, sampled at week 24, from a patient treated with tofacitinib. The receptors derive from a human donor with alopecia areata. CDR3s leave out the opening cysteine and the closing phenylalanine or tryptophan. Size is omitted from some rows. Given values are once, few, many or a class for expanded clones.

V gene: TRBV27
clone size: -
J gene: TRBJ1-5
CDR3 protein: ASSWLRNQPQH

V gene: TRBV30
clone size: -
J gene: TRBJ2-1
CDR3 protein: AWISASYNEQF

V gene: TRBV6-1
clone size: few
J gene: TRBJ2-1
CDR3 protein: ASQGRNSYNEQF

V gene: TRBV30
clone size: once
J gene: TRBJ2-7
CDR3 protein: AWRRGPGEQY

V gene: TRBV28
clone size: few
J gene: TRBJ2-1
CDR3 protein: ASSEPLLNEQF

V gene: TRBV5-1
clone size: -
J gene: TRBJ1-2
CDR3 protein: ASSSTGGFDYGYT

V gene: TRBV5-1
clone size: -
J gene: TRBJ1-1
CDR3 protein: ASSSGQGTEAF

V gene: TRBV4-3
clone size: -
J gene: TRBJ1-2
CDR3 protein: ASSLNRGTNYGYT

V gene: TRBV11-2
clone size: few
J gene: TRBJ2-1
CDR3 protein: ASSLEAGMNEQF

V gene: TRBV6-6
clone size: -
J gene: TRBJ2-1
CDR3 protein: ASSSLGLAGSEQF

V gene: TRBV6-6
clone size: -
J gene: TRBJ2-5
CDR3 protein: ASSYRATQETQY

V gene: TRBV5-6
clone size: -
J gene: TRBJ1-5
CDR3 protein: ASSGGHGWTSNQPQH

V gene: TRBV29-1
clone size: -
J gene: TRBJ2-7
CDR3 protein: SVASGSPHYEQY

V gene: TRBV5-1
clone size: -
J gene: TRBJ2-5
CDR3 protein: ASSLVGTGETQY

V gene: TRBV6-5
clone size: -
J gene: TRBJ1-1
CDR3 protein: ASREQGDTEAF

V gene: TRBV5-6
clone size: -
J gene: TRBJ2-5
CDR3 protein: ASSWGGSETQY

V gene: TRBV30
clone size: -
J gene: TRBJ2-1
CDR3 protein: AWSVRGHQNEQF

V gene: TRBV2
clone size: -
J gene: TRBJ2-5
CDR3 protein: ASSVRLEVETQY

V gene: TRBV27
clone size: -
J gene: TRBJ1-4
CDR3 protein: ASSPLDRGNEKLF

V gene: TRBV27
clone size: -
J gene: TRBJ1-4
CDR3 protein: ASSLEPGSEKLF

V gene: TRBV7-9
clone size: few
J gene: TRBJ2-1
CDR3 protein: ASIIAQTSGTYNEQF

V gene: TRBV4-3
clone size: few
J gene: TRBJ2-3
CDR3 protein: ASSPDRVTDTQY

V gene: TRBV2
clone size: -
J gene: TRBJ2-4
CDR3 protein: ASSEWASGGNIQY

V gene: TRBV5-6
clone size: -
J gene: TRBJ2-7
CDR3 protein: ASSTRKGTAYEQY

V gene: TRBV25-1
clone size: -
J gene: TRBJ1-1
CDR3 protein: ASSEQPGQGTEAF

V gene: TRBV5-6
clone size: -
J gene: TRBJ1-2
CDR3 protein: ASSLLAATGGAAGYGYT

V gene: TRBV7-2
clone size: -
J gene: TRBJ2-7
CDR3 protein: ASSLGHPGYEQY